A selection of T cell receptor beta chains follows, all from one sample in a study of blood T cell repertoires in COVID-19. Profiled with immunoSEQ multiplex PCR; TCRdb holds only in-frame clones, not every one. The repertoire consists of more than 300,000 clones, with 91% occurring once and the leading ten covering under 3.5%. The specimen was peripheral blood. These receptors originate from a woman aged 18 to 35 who had recovered from COVID-19. The CDR3 runs from the conserved cysteine through the conserved F or W.

j_call v_call cdr3_aa
TRBJ2-3 TRBV4-1 CASSQDPGVDTQYF
TRBJ1-2 TRBV5-5 CASSFTGDLRTF
TRBJ2-3 TRBV6-2/TRBV6-3 CASSYARDTDTQYF
TRBJ2-6 TRBV19 CASRGRAGGPGANVLTF
TRBJ1-2 TRBV5-1 CASSSNPLDSLYGYTF
TRBJ1-4 TRBV6-2/TRBV6-3 CASSSPLEPTNEKLFF
TRBJ2-1 TRBV18 CASFQGLADYNEQFF
TRBJ1-1 TRBV5-6 CASSYGQTYTEAFF
TRBJ2-2 TRBV29-1 CSVVGAGGTGELFF
TRBJ2-2 TRBV2 CASSVRLAGGPNTGELFF
TRBJ1-6 TRBV7-9 CASSLSRDNSPLHF
TRBJ1-2 TRBV6-5 CASSYDGEGVPYGYTF
TRBJ2-5 TRBV11-2 CASSYPSGRGETQYF
TRBJ1-5 TRBV24-1 CATSGSGNQPQHF
TRBJ1-1 TRBV5-4 CASSLKQGGDTEAFF
TRBJ2-2 TRBV4-3 CASSQDWILDRELFF
TRBJ2-2 TRBV5-1 CASSFGGPGTGELFF
TRBJ2-2 TRBV7-2 CASSLQSGTGGRELFF
TRBJ2-2 TRBV12-3/TRBV12-4 CASSFGGTGELFF
TRBJ2-1 TRBV24-1 CATSDLTIGNEQFF
TRBJ1-2 TRBV7-9 CASSLAQAGVDYGYTF
TRBJ2-5 TRBV2 CASSDGTGGLETQYF
TRBJ1-1 TRBV27 CASPCDRDREGTHTEAFF
TRBJ1-1 TRBV11-3 CASSPRTGENTEAFF
TRBJ1-1 TRBV6-6 CASRRGSPTEAFF
TRBJ2-1 TRBV7-6 CASSALTSGRVDEQFF
TRBJ1-2 TRBV30 CACAGDGRHSPNYGYTF
TRBJ2-5 TRBV20-1 CSAGDSETQYF
TRBJ2-1 TRBV5-4 CASSFKRQTENNEQFF
TRBJ1-5 TRBV19 CASSTLRDRERSGQPQHF
TRBJ1-1 TRBV28 CASSDRGNLVEAFF
TRBJ2-1 TRBV13 CASSPGLAGGSEEQFF
TRBJ1-1 TRBV4-3 CASSQDHRGVTEAFF
TRBJ1-2 TRBV19 CASHPRGWSGYTF
TRBJ2-5 TRBV24-1 CATSPTSGRYQETQYF
TRBJ2-3 TRBV7-8 CASSTKRGSTDTQYF
TRBJ1-1 TRBV7-2 CASSLVGQMNTEAFF
TRBJ2-1 TRBV9 CASSRGAGSQNEQFF
TRBJ1-2 TRBV24-1 CATSLREGAGYTF
TRBJ2-2 TRBV4-1 CASSQAGRENTGELFF